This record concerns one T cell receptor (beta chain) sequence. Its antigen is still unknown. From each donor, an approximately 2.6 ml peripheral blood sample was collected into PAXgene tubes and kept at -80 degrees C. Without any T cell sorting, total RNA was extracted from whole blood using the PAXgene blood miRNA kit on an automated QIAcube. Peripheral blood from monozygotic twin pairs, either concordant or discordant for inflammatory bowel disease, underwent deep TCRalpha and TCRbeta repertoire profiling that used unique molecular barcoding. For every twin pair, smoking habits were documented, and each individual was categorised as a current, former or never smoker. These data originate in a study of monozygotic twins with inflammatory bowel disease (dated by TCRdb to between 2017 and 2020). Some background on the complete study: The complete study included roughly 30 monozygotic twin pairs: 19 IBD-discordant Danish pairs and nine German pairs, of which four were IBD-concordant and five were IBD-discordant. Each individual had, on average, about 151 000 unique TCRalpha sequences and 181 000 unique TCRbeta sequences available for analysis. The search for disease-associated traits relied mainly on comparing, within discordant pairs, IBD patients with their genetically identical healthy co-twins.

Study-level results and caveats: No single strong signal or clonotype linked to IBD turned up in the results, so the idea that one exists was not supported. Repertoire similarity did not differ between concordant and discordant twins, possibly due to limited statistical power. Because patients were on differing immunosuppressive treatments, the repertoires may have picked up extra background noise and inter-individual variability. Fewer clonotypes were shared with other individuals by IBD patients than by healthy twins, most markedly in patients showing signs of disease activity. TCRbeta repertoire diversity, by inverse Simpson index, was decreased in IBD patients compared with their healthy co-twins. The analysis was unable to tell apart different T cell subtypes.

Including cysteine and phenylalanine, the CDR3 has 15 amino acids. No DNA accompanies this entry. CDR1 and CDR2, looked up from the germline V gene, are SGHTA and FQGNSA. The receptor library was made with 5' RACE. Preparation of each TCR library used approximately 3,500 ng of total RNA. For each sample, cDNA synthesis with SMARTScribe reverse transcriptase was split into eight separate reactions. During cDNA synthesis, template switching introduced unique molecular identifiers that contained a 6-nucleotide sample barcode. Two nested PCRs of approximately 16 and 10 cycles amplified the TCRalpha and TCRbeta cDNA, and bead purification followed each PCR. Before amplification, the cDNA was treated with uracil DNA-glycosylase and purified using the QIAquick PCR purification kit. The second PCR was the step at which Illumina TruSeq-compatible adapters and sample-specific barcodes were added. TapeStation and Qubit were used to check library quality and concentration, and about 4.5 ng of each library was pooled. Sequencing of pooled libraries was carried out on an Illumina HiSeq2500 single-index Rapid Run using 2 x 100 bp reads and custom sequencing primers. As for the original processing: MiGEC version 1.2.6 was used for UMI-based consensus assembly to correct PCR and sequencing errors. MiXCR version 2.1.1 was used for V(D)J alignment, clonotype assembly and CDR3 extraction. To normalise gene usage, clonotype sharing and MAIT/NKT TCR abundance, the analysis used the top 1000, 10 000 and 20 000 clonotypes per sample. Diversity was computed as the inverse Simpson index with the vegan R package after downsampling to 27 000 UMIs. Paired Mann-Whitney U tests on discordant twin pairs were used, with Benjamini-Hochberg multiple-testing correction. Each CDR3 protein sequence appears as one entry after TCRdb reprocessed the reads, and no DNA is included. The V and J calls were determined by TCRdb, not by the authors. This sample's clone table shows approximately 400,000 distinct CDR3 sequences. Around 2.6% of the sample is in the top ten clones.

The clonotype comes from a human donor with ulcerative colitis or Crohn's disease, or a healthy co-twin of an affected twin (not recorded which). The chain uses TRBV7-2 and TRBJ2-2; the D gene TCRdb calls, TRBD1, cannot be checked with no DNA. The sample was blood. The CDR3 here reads CASRNRGQGTGELFF.